Below, one TCR beta chain is given with its context. This record belongs to a study of blood T cell repertoires in COVID-19. The data were produced by immunoSEQ multiplex PCR, yet TCRdb's version contains in-frame clones alone and is incomplete. Of over 200,000 clones listed, over 80% are singletons. V dropped 3 bases and J dropped 4; count of bases not matched to a gene: 12. The CDR3 spans 17 residues. Germline CDR1 reads MDHEN; CDR2 reads SYDVKM. V is TRBV28 and J is TRBJ2-3; 8 bases are shared with TRBD1. The material sequenced was PBMCs or T cells enriched from blood (not recorded which). This clonotype originated in a woman in her twenties or thirties who had been exposed to COVID-19. The CDR3 DNA follows: TGTGCCAGCAGTTTTCCCCAGGACAGGGCGAAGTCAGATACGCAGTATTTT. Protein: CASSFPQDRAKSDTQYF.